This T cell receptor (beta chain) was obtained from a study of CD8 T cells in Susac syndrome. When the RNA was reverse transcribed, random hexamers were used with an input of about 0.5 to 1 ug. Via MiXCR, TCRdb re-called the immunoSEQ multiplex PCR reads, giving one row per CDR3 protein. Counted here are hundreds of thousands of distinct CDR3 sequences, roughly 96% occurring once; the ten biggest clones make up around 0.099%. V gave up 6 bases and J gave up 6 bases; unmatched junction bases: 10. CDR1 is SQVTM and CDR2 is ANQGSEA in the germline V gene. The CDR3 has 15 amino acids. The sequencing sample was made of CD4+ T cells from PBMCs. The TCR originated in a human donor with multiple sclerosis. The chain combines TRBV29-1 with TRBJ2-1, with 11 bases aligning to TRBD2. The CDR3 reads CSVEHSGRAPNEQFF. For the CDR3, the DNA is TGCAGCGTGGAACATAGCGGGAGGGCCCCCAATGAGCAGTTCTTC.